The clone carrying this T cell receptor beta chain was picked up a small number of times. These data originate in a study of blood T cells in healthy people across ages. With a J-beta primer mix and a sample-barcoded 5' primer, a second PCR ran roughly 6 to 11 cycles. Template switching added a 12-random-nucleotide identifier to every cDNA molecule. MiXCR was run by TCRdb on the 5' RACE reads, yielding one entry per CDR3 protein. The sample carries a few hundred thousand distinct CDR3 sequences, 52% recorded once. This CDR3 has 14 amino acids. Deletions cut 2 bases from V and 5 bases from J, with 12 bases between. Germline assignment: CDR1 SGHAT and CDR2 FQDESV (reference sequence).

The chain carries TRBV11-1 and TRBJ2-5; D is unresolved. Source material: blood. The clonotype was recovered from a man between 60 and 75 years old in good health. The CDR3, as DNA: TGTGCCAGCAGCTTATTAGGGCGTGAGGAGACCCAGTACTTC. It specifies CASSLLGREETQYF.